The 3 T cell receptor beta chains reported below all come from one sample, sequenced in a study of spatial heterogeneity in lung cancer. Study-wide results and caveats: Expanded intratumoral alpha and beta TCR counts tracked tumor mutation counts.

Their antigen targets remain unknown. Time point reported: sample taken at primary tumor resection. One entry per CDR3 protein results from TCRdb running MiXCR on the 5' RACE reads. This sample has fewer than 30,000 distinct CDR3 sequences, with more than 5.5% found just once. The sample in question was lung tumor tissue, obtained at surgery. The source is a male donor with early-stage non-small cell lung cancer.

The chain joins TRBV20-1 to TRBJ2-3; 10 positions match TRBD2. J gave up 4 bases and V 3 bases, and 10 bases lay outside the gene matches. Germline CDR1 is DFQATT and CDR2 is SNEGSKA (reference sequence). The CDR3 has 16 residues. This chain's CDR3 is CSASRRGTSASDTQYF. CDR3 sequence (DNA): TGCAGTGCTAGTCGGCGCGGGACTAGCGCCTCAGATACGCAGTATTTT.

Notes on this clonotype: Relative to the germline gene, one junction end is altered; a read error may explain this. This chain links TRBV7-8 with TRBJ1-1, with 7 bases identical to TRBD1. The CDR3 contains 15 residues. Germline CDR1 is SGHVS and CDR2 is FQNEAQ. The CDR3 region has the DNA TGTGCCAGCAGCCTAGCACGAGACAGGGCCACTGAAGCTTTCTTT. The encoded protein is CASSLARDRATEAFF.

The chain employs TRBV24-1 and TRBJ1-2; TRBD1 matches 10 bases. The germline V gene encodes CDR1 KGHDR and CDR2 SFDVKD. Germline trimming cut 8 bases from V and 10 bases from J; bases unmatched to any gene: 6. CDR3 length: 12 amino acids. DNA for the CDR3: TGTGCCACCAAGGGGACAGGGGCCGCCTACACCTTC. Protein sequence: CATKGTGAAYTF.